The entry that follows covers one TCR beta chain sequence. Antigen: not known. The data originate from a study of metastatic and nonmetastatic thyroid tumors. Study overall: Repertoire data that came from the blood and tumor or nodule tissue of malignant and benign thyroid patients were compared.

From germline, CDR1 is SGHTA and CDR2 FQGTGA. There are 14 residues in the CDR3. The ends were cut back, 5 bases at V and 6 bases at J, with 15 bases in the middle. Thyroid surgery was preceded by no treatment in any patient. General study points: A significant increase in TCR beta diversity was reportedly seen in malignant thyroid tumors relative to benign nodules, in blood and tumor.

Per the study methods: For papillary thyroid cancer, a distant-metastasis classifier was constructed from CDR3 differences observed across clinicopathological groups. TCRdb re-processed the PCR reads through MiXCR. The V and J calls shown here were made by TCRdb, not taken from the authors' results. The repertoire holds about 15,000 clones, with more than 20% as singletons. This clonotype originated in a female donor with papillary thyroid cancer or a benign thyroid nodule (not recorded which). Some clones in this sample may be carry-over from other donors' samples. V is TRBV7-3 and J is TRBJ2-3; D unresolved. The sequenced material came from tumor tissue. The CDR3 sequence is CASSDLGFGDTQYF. The CDR3 DNA reads TGTGCCAGCAGCGATCTAGGCTTTGGGGATACGCAGTATTTT.